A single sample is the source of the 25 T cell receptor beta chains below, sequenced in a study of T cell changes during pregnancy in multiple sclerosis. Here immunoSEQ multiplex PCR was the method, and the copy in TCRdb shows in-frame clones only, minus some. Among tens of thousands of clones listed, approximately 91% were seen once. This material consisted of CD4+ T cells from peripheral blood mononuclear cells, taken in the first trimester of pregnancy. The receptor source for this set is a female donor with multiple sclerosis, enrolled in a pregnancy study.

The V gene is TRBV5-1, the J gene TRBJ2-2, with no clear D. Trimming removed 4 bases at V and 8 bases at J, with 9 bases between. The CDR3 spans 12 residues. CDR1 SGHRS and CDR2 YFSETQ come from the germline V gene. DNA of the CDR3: TGCGCCAGCAGCGAGGAACCGGGGGAGCTGTTTTTT. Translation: CASSEEPGELFF.

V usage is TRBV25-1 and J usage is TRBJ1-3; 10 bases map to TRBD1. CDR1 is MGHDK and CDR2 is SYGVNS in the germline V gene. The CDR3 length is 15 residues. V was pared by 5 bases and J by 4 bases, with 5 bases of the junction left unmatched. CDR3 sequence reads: CASSQWTGGGNTIYF. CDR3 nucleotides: TGTGCCAGCAGTCAATGGACAGGGGGAGGAAACACCATATATTTT.

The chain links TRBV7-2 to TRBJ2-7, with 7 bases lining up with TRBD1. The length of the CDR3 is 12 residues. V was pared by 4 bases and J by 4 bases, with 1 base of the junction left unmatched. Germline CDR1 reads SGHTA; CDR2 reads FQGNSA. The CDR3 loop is CASSWDSYEQYF. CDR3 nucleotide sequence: TGTGCCAGCAGCTGGGACAGTTACGAGCAGTACTTC.

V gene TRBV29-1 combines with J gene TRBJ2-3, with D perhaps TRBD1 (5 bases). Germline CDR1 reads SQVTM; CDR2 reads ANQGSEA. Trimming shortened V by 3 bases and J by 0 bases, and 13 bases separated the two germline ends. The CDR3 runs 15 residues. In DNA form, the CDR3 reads TGCAGCGTTGAGCCGCAGGGTCCTAGCACAGATACGCAGTATTTT. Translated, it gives CSVEPQGPSTDTQYF.

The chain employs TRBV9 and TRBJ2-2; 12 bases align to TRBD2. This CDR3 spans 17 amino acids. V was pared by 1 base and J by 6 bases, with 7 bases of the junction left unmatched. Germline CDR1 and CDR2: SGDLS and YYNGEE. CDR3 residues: CASSVLAGGLGAGELFF. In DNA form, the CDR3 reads TGTGCCAGCAGCGTACTAGCGGGGGGGCTGGGGGCCGGGGAGCTGTTTTTT.

Here the CDR3 DNA reads TGTGCCAGCAGCCCAGGGGGCAGAGATTCACCCCTCCACTTT. It is translated as CASSPGGRDSPLHF. This chain links TRBV9 with TRBJ1-6; 8 bases fit TRBD1. The CDR3 loop spans 14 amino acids. The junction had 5 bases not matched to a gene; V was cut back by 4 bases and J by 8 bases. The germline gives CDR1 SGDLS, CDR2 YYNGEE.

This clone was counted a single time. The CDR3 region has the DNA TGTGCCAGCAGCTTAGCAATGTCCAGGACAGGGACCTACGAGCAGTACTTC. Translated, it gives CASSLAMSRTGTYEQYF. J is TRBJ2-7 and V is TRBV7-8, with 8 bases matching TRBD1. The CDR3 is 17 amino acids. Losses at the gene ends were 0 bases for V and 2 bases for J; bases not matched to a gene: 9. CDR1 is SGHVS and CDR2 is FQNEAQ in the germline V gene.

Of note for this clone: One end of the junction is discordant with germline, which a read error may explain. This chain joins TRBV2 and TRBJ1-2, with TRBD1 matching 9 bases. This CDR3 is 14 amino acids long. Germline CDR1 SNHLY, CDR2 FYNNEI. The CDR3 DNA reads TGTGCCAGCAGCGATACCGGGACAGGGTACCGTAGTGACTTC. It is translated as CASSDTGTGYRSDF.

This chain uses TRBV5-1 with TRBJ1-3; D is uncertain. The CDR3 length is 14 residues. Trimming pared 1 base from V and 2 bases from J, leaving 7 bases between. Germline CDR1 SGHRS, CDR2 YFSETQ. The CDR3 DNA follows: TGCGCCAGCAGCTTGTTCGGGGCTGGAAACACCATATATTTT. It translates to CASSLFGAGNTIYF.

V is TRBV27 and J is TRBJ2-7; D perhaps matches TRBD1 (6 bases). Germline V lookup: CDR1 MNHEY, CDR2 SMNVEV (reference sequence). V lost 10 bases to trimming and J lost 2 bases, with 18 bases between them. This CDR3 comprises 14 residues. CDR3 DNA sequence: TGTGCCACCCGGGAAGACAGGCGACCCTACGAGCAGTACTTC. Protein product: CATREDRRPYEQYF.

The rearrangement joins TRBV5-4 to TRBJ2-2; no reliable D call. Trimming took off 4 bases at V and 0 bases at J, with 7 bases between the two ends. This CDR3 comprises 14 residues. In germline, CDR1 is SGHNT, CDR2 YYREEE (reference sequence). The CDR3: CASSREANTGELFF. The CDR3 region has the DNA TGTGCCAGCAGCCGCGAGGCGAACACCGGGGAGCTGTTTTTT.

The CDR3: CASTDGGLGYNEQFF. The CDR3 nucleotides are TGTGCCAGCACCGACGGGGGACTAGGGTACAATGAGCAGTTCTTC. The chain has TRBV6-5 and TRBJ2-1; 8 bases agree with TRBD2. The germline CDR1 and CDR2 sequences are MNHEY and SVGAGI. This CDR3 has 15 residues. With V trimmed by 7 bases and J by 4 bases, 9 bases remained unmatched.

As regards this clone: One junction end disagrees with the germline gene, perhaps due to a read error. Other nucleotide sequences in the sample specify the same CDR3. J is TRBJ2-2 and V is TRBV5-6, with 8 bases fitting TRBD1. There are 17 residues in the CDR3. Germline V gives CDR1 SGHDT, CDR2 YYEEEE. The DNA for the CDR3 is TGTGCCAGCAGTCCGGACAGGGCCTATGCGAATACCGGGGAGCTGTTTTTT. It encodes CASSPDRAYANTGELFF.

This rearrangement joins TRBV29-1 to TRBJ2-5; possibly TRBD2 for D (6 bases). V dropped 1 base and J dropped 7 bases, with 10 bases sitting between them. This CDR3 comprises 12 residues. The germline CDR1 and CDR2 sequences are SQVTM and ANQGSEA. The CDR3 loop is CSVEAWRGTQYF. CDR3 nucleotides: TGCAGCGTTGAAGCTTGGAGGGGGACCCAGTACTTC.

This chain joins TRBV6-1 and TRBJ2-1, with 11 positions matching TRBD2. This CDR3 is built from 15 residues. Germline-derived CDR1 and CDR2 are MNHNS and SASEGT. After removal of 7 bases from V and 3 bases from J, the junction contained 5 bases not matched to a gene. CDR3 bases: TGTGCCAGCATCCTCGGGACTAGCGGCTACAATGAGCAGTTCTTC. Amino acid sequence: CASILGTSGYNEQFF.

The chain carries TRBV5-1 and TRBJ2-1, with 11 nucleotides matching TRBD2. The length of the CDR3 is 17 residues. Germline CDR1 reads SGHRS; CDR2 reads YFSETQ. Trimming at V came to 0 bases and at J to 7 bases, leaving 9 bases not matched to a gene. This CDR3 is CASSLAVSGGAFNEQFF. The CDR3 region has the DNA TGCGCCAGCAGCTTGGCCGTTAGCGGGGGGGCCTTTAATGAGCAGTTCTTC.

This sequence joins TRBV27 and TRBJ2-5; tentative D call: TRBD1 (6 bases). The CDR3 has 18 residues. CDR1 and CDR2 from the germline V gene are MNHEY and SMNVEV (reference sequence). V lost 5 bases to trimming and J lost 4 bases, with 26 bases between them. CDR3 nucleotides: TGTGCCAGCAGTCTTTTTGGACACCGGGACACCAATCCAGAGACCCAGTACTTC. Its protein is CASSLFGHRDTNPETQYF.

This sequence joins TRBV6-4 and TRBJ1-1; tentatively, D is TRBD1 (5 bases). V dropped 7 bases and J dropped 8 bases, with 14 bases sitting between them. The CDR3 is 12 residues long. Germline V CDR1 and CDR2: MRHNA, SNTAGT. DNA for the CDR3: TGTGCCAGCAAGGGGCCTGGCTACGAAGCTTTCTTT. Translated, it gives CASKGPGYEAFF.

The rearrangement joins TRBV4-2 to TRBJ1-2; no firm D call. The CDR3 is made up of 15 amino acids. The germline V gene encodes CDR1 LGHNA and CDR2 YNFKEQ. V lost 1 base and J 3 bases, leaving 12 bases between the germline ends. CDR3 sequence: CASSQALPGDYGYTF. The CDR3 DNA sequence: TGTGCCAGCAGCCAAGCGCTTCCGGGAGACTATGGCTACACCTTC.

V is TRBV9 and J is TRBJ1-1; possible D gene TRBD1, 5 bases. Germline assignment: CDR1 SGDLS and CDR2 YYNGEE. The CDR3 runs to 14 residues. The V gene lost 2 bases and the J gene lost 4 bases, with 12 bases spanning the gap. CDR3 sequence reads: CASSVSQGVTEAFF. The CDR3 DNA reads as TGTGCCAGCAGCGTTAGTCAGGGTGTCACTGAAGCTTTCTTT.

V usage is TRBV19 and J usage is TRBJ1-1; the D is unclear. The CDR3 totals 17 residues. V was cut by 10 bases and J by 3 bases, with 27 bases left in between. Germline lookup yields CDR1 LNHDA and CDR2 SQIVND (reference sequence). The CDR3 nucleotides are TGTGCCACCACGTTGGGAGGGCGGAGTGGGCCTGACACTGAAGCTTTCTTT. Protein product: CATTLGGRSGPDTEAFF.

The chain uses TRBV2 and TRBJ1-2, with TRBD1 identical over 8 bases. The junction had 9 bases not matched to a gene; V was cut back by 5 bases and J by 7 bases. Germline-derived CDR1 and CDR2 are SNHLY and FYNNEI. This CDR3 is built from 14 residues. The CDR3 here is CASSQRQGLSGYTF. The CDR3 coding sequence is TGTGCCAGCAGTCAACGACAGGGGCTGAGTGGCTACACCTTC.

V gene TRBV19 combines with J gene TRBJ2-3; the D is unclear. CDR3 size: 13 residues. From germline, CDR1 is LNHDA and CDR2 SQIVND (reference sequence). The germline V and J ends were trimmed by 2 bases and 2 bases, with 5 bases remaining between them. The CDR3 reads CASSIQNTDTQYF. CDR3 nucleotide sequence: TGTGCCAGTAGTATACAGAACACAGATACGCAGTATTTT.

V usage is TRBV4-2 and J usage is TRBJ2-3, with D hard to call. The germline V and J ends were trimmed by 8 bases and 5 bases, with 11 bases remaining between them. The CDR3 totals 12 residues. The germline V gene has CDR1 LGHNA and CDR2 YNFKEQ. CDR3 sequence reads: CASRSSGDTQYF. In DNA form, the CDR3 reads TGTGCCAGCCGCTCTTCGGGAGATACGCAGTATTTT.

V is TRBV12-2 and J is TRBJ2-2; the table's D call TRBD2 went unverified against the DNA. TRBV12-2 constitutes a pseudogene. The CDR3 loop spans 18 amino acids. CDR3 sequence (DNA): TGTGCAAGTCGCTTAAAGGGCCGCGGAGGGCCAGGCACCGGGGAGCTGTTTTTT. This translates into CASRLKGRGGPGTGELFF.